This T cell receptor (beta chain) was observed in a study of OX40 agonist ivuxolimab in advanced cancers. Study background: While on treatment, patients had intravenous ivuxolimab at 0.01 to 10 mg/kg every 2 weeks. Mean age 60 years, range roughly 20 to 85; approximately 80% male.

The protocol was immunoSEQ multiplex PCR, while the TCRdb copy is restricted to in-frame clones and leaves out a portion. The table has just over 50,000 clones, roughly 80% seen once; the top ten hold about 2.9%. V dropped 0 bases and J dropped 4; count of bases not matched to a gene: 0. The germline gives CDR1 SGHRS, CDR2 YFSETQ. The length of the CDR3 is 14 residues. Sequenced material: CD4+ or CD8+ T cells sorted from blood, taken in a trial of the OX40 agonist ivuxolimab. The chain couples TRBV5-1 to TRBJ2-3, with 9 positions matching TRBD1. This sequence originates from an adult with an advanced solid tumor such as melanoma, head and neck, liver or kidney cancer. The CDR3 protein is CASSLGDRADTQYF. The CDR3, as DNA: TGCGCCAGCAGCTTGGGGGACAGGGCAGATACGCAGTATTTT.